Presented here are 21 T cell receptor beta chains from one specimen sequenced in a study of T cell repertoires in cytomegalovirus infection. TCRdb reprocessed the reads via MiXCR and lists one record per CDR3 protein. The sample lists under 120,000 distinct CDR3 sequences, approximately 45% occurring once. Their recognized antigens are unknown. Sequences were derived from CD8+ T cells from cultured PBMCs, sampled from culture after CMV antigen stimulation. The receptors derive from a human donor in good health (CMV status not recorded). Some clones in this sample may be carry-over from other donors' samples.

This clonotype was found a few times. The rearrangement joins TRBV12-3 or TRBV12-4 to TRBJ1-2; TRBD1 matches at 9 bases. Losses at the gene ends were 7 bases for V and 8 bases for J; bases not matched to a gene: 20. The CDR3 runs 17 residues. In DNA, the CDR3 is TGTGCCAGCAAGGGACAGGGCAGACTTACAAAAGCGGGAGGCTACACCTTC. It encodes CASKGQGRLTKAGGYTF.

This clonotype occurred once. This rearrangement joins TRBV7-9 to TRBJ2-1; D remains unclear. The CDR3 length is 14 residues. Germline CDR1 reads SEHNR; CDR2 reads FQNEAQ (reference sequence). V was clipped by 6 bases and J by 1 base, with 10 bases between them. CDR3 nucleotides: TGTGCCAGCAGTATTTCCGGTTCCTACAATGAGCAGTTCTTC. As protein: CASSISGSYNEQFF.

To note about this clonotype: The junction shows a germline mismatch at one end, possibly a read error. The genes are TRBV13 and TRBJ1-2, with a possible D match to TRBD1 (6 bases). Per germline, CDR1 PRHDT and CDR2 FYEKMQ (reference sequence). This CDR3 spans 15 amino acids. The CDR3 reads CASSLGGGKYYGYTF. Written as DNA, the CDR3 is TGTGCCAGCAGTTTAGGGGGGGGCAAGTACTATGGCTACACCTTC. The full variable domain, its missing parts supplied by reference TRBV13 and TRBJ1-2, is AAGVIQSPRHLIKEKRETATLKCYPIPRHDTVYWYQQGPGQDPQFLISFYEKMQSDKGSIPDRFSAQQFSDYHSELNMSSLELGDSALYFCASSLGGGKYYGYTFGSGTRLTVV.

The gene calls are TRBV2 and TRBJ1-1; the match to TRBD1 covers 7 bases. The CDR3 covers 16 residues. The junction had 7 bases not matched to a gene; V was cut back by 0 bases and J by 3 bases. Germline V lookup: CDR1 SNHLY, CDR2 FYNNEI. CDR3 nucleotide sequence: TGTGCCAGCAGTGAAGCTCACAGGGGTTTGGACACTGAAGCTTTCTTT. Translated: CASSEAHRGLDTEAFF.

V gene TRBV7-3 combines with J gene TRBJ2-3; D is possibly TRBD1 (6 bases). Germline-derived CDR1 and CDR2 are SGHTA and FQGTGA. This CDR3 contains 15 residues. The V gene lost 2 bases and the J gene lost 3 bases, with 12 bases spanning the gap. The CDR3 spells CASSLYRDLTDTQYF. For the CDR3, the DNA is TGTGCCAGCAGCTTATACAGGGATTTGACAGATACGCAGTATTTT. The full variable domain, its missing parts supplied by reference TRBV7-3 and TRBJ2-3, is GAGVSQTPSNKVTEKGKYVELRCDPISGHTALYWYRQSLGQGPEFLIYFQGTGAADDSGLPNDRFFAVRPEGSVSTLKIQRTERGDSAVYLCASSLYRDLTDTQYFGPGTRLTVL.

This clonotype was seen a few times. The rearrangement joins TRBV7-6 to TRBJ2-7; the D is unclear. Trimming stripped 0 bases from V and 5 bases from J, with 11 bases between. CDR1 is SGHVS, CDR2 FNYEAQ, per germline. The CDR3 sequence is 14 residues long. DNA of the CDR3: TGTGCCAGCAGCTTAGCAGGTCCGGCGGACGAGCAGTACTTC. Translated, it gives CASSLAGPADEQYF.

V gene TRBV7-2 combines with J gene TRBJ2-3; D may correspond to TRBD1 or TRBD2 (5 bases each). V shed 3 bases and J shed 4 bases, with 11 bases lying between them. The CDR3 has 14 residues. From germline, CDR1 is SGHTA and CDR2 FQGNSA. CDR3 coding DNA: TGTGCCAGCAGCTTTGGGGGTTCGGCAGATACGCAGTATTTT. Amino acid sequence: CASSFGGSADTQYF. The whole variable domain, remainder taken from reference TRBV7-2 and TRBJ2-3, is GAGVSQSPSNKVTEKGKDVELRCDPISGHTALYWYRQSLGQGLEFLIYFQGNSAPDKSGLPSDRFSAERTGGSVSTLTIQRTQQEDSAVYLCASSFGGSADTQYFGPGTRLTVL.

CDR3 region: CSAMRGGWTEAFF. In DNA, the CDR3 is TGCAGTGCTATGAGAGGGGGCTGGACTGAAGCTTTCTTT. The V and J genes are TRBV20-1 and TRBJ1-1, with 7 positions matching TRBD1. CDR3 length equals 13 residues. The ends lost 4 bases at V and 5 bases at J; junction bases unmatched: 7. Looked up from germline, CDR1 is DFQATT and CDR2 is SNEGSKA (reference sequence).

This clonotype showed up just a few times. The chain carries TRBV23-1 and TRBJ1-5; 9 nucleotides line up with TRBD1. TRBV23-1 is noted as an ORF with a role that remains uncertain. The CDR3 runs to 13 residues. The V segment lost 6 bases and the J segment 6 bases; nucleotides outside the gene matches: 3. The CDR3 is CASSGTGSQPQHF. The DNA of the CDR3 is TGCGCCAGCAGCGGGACAGGGAGTCAGCCCCAGCATTTT.

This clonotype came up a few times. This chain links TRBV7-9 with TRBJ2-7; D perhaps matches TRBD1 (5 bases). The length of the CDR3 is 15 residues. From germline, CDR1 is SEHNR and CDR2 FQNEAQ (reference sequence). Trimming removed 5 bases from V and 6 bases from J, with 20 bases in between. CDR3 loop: CASSGTGLQPGEQYF. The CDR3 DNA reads TGTGCCAGCAGCGGCACAGGCCTTCAACCGGGCGAGCAGTACTTC. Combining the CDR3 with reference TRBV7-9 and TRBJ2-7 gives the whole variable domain DTGVSQNPRHKITKRGQNVTFRCDPISEHNRLYWYRQTLGQGPEFLTYFQNEAQLEKSRLLSDRFSAERPKGSFSTLEIQRTEQGDSAMYLCASSGTGLQPGEQYFGPGTRLTVT.

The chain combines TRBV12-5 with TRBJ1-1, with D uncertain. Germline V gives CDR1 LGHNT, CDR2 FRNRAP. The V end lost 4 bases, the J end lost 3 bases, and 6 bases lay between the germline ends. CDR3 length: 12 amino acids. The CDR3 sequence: CASGSDYTEAFF. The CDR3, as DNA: TGTGCTAGTGGTTCGGACTACACTGAAGCTTTCTTT.

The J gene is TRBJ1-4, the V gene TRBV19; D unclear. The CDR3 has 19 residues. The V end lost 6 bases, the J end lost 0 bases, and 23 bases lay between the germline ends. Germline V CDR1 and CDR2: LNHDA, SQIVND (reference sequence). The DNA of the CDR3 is TGTGCCAGTAGGCCCACAGATCATTGGGGTGGTGCAACTAATGAAAAACTGTTTTTT. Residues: CASRPTDHWGGATNEKLFF.

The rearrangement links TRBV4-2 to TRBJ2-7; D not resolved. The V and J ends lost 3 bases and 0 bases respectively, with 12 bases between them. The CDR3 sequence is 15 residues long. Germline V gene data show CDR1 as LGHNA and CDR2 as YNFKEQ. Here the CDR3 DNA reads TGTGCCAGCAGCCAGTTCCTCTGGGACTCCTACGAGCAGTACTTC. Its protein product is CASSQFLWDSYEQYF.

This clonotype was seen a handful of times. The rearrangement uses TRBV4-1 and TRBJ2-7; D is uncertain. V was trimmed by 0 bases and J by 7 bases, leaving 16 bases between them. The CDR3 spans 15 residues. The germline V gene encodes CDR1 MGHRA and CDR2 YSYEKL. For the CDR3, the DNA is TGCGCCAGCAGCCAAGAGGACGGATGGACGAGAGAGCAGTACTTC. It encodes CASSQEDGWTREQYF.

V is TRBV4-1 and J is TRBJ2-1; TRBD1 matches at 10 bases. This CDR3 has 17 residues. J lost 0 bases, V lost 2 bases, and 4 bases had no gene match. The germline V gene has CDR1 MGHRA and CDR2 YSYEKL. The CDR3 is CASSQQRTGGSYNEQFF. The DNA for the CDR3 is TGCGCCAGCAGCCAACAGAGGACAGGGGGCTCCTACAATGAGCAGTTCTTC.

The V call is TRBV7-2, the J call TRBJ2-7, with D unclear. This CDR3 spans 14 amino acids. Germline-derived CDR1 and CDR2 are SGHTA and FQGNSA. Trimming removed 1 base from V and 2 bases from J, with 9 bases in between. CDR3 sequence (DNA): TGTGCCAGCAGCTTAGGTGAGAGCCCCTACGAGCAGTACTTC. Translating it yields CASSLGESPYEQYF.

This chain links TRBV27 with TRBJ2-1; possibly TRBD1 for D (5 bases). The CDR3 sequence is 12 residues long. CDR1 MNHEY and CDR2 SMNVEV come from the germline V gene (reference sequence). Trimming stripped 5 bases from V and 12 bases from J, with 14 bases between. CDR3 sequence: CASSPDTVGQFF. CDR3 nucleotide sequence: TGTGCCAGCAGTCCGGACACGGTTGGGCAGTTCTTC.

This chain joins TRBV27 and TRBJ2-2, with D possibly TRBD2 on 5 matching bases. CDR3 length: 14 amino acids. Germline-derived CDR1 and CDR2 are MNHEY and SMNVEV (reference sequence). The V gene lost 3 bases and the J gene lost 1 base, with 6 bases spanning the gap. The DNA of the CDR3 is TGTGCCAGCAGTTTCGGGATGAACACCGGGGAGCTGTTTTTT. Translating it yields CASSFGMNTGELFF.

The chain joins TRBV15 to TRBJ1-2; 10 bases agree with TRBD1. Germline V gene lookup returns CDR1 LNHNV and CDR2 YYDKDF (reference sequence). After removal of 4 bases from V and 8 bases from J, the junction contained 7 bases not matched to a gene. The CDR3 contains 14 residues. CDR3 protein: CATSIDRGPQGYTF. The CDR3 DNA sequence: TGTGCCACCAGCATAGACAGGGGGCCTCAGGGCTACACCTTC.

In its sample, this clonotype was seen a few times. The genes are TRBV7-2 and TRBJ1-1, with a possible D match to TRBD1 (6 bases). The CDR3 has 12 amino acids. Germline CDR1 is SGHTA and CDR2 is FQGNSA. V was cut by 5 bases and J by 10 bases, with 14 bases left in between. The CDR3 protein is CASSPVGGAAFF. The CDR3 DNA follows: TGTGCCAGCAGCCCTGTTGGGGGGGCAGCTTTCTTT.

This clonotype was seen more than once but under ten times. The CDR3 DNA sequence: TGTGCCAGCAGTTCGGGACAGGGCGGCAATCAGCCCCAGCATTTT. It encodes CASSSGQGGNQPQHF. The chain couples TRBV5-6 to TRBJ1-5; TRBD1 matches at 9 bases. Germline V gives CDR1 SGHDT, CDR2 YYEEEE. This CDR3 is built from 15 residues. Trimming at V came to 5 bases and at J to 2 bases, leaving 5 bases not matched to a gene.